This T cell receptor (beta chain) was sequenced for a study of T cells after yellow fever vaccination (dated 2019 in TCRdb). Background for the entire study: Libraries from fractions with low cell numbers were prepared with the SMART-Seq v4 Ultra Low Input RNA kit. To follow T-cell clones before and after both primary and booster YFV17D yellow fever vaccination, bulk TCR alpha and beta repertoires underwent longitudinal sequencing. Two healthy male donors, one aged 18 to 30 and one aged 30 to 39 years, were included in the cohort. Bulk PBMC replicates and cell subsets were isolated from blood drawn at multiple timepoints before and after both primary and secondary immunization.

The intended sense of this specimen's treatment or condition label: live attenuated yellow fever vaccine strain. PBMCs were isolated from peripheral blood using a standard Ficoll-Paque protocol. Dynabeads CD4 and CD8 positive selection kits were used to isolate the CD4 and CD8 T-cell fractions. TriZol was used to extract RNA from bulk PBMCs, CD4 and CD8 fractions, and dextramer-positive and dextramer-negative fractions. These reads were obtained on an Illumina NovaSeq 6000. TCR cDNA was synthesized by 5'RACE template switching, which introduced a universal primer site and unique molecular identifiers. cDNA synthesis was primed from both the TCR alpha and TCR beta constant segments. Two PCR steps were used to amplify libraries, with sample barcodes and sequencing adapters being added in the second step. Sequencing of libraries was performed on Illumina HiSeq 2500 (2x100 bp) or NovaSeq (2x150 bp). The authors processed their data as follows. MIGEC was used to demultiplex reads and collapse the reads into UMI consensus sequences, and MiXCR was used for V(D)J alignment. Vaccine-responding clonotypes were defined with edgeR using replicate PBMC samples, requiring FDR below 0.01 and a log2 fold change above 5 up to day 15. CD4 or CD8 identity was assigned to each bulk clonotype according to whether the clonotype was present at higher abundance in the sequenced CD4 repertoire or the sequenced CD8 repertoire. In TCRdb, the public reads were trimmed at Q25 with fastp and aligned with MiXCR, with productive beta chains retained. Duplicate CDR3 protein sequences are folded into a single record with the most common DNA and genes. The V and J calls and clone size are TCRdb's, not the authors'. Counted in this sample were 200,000 to 250,000 distinct CDR3 sequences; approximately 3% of them appeared once. Of the sample, around 3% falls within the top ten clones.

From its cysteine to its phenylalanine, the CDR3 spans 16 amino acids. The sequence is cut down to CDR3 DNA, 48 bases in frame from base 1. From V the trimming removes 5 bases and from J it removes 2 bases, while the gene matches leave 11 bases of the junction unaccounted for. On this clonotype: It has no known antigen specificity. No base quality values were provided; no much bigger clone lies one nucleotide off.

The paper's findings and limits, for the study overall: FACS-sorted repertoires could contain abundant contaminating clonotypes from the bulk population, so computational filtering was required. Compared with the primary T-cell response, the secondary T-cell response was faster but weaker, reaching its peak on day 5 rather than on day 15. A small share of clonotypes occurred in both CD4 and CD8 compartments, likely arising from convergent recombination. After the booster, most of the clones that had expanded following primary vaccination were detected again (almost 98% of CD4 and roughly 90% of CD8), which suggests that memory was broadly maintained. Because the study included only two donors, the extent to which the findings can be generalized is limited.

This TCR derives from a man between 18 and 35 years old who received the YFV17D yellow fever vaccine. The chain uses TRBV12-3 or TRBV12-4 and TRBJ1-2; the junction holds 7 bases that match TRBD1. The sample consisted of CD4+ T cells sorted from PBMCs, taken 10 days after the yellow fever booster vaccination. CDR3 protein: CASSPQTGRVNYGYTF. DNA sequence: TGTGCCAGCAGTCCCCAGACAGGGCGCGTAAACTATGGCTACACCTTC.